Following are 31 T cell receptor beta chains from one sample sequenced in a study of monozygotic twins with inflammatory bowel disease. TCRdb reprocessed the 5' RACE reads; each CDR3 protein has one entry and no DNA is given. The sample totals around 47,000 distinct CDR3 sequences. The material sequenced was blood. These receptors came from a human donor with ulcerative colitis or Crohn's disease, or a healthy co-twin of an affected twin (not recorded which).

The CDR3 protein is CASSPPPPNTGELFF. The chain links TRBV11-2 to TRBJ2-2; there is no DNA to check the TCRdb D call of TRBD1. This CDR3 contains 15 residues. Germline V lookup: CDR1 SGHAT, CDR2 FQNNGV.

This chain links TRBV5-6 with TRBJ1-2; TCRdb outputs TRBD1, but without DNA this stays unchecked. Germline V gene data show CDR1 as SGHDT and CDR2 as YYEEEE. The CDR3 loop spans 13 amino acids. Here the CDR3 reads CASSQGQGHGYTF.

This chain links TRBV3-1 with TRBJ1-1; the D gene TCRdb calls, TRBD1, cannot be checked with no DNA. The CDR3 totals 15 residues. CDR1 and CDR2 from the germline V gene are LGHDT and YNNKEL (reference sequence). The CDR3 sequence: CASSRPGRINTEAFF.

The gene calls are TRBV7-9 and TRBJ2-3; without DNA, the TCRdb call of TRBD1 cannot be checked. The germline CDR1 and CDR2 sequences are SEHNR and FQNEAQ (reference sequence). The CDR3 consists of 16 residues. The CDR3 sequence is CASSLMLAAGADTQYF.

V and J are TRBV6-6 and TRBJ2-1; TCRdb lists TRBD1, though no DNA is available to test this call. Germline lookup yields CDR1 MNHNY and CDR2 SVGAGI (reference sequence). This CDR3 is 12 amino acids long. The CDR3 loop is CASSAGVGEQFF.

The gene calls are TRBV15 and TRBJ1-6; TCRdb picks TRBD1, but there is no DNA to check that call. CDR3 size: 15 residues. The germline gives CDR1 LNHNV, CDR2 YYDKDF (reference sequence). The CDR3 loop reads CATSSATGPHSPLHF.

V and J are TRBV20-1 and TRBJ2-5. The CDR3 runs to 12 residues. Per the germline V gene, CDR1 is DFQATT and CDR2 is SNEGSKA (reference sequence). The CDR3 loop is CSAKTTQETQYF.

CDR3 amino acids: CASSHRNTGELFF. The chain employs TRBV7-2 and TRBJ2-2. The CDR3 runs 13 residues. Looked up from germline, CDR1 is SGHTA and CDR2 is FQGNSA.

This chain connects TRBV12-2 to TRBJ2-2; TCRdb names TRBD2, which stays unverified in the absence of DNA. TRBV12-2 is a listed pseudogene. The CDR3 totals 16 residues. CDR3 loop: CASRSASRRYTGELFF.

The rearrangement uses TRBV20-1 and TRBJ1-2; the D gene TCRdb calls, TRBD1, cannot be checked with no DNA. CDR1 and CDR2 (germline): DFQATT, SNEGSKA (reference sequence). The CDR3 length is 14 residues. This CDR3 is CSASWDAGSGGYTF.

J is TRBJ1-1 and V is TRBV9. The CDR3 covers 15 residues. CDR1 is SGDLS and CDR2 is YYNGEE in the germline V gene. CDR3 sequence: CASSKWSGSVTEAFF.

The chain joins TRBV10-3 to TRBJ2-3. The CDR3 length is 13 residues. CDR1 is ENHRY and CDR2 is SYGVKD in the germline V gene. CDR3 region: CAISLGRTDTQYF.

The chain joins TRBV20-1 to TRBJ2-7; TCRdb returns TRBD2, unconfirmable since there is no DNA. CDR3 length: 14 residues. Germline loops: CDR1 DFQATT, CDR2 SNEGSKA (reference sequence). The chain's CDR3 is CSAALDRNSYEQYF.

The V gene is TRBV29-1, the J gene TRBJ2-2; lacking DNA, the TRBD2 call made by TCRdb goes unchecked. This CDR3 contains 14 residues. The V gene's germline CDR1 is SQVTM and CDR2 ANQGSEA. The CDR3 sequence: CSVALAGVSGELFF.

V usage is TRBV5-5 and J usage is TRBJ2-3. This CDR3 has 13 residues. Germline-derived CDR1 and CDR2 are SGHKS and YYEKEE (reference sequence). CDR3 residues: CASSLYPTDTQYF.

The V and J genes are TRBV7-9 and TRBJ2-1; with no DNA, the TCRdb D assignment of TRBD1 cannot be verified. This CDR3 has 16 amino acids. Germline CDR1 reads SEHNR; CDR2 reads FQNEAQ (reference sequence). CDR3 in amino acids: CASSSRQQVRGNEQFF.

This chain uses TRBV4-1 with TRBJ1-1; TCRdb calls TRBD1, which cannot be checked without DNA. Germline CDR1 is MGHRA and CDR2 is YSYEKL. The CDR3 has 16 amino acids. CDR3 in amino acids: CASSQWAGGLNTEAFF.

This sequence joins TRBV5-1 and TRBJ2-3; TCRdb lists TRBD1, though no DNA is available to test this call. Germline CDR1 reads SGHRS; CDR2 reads YFSETQ. This CDR3 comprises 15 residues. The CDR3 protein is CASSTGTSRTDTQYF.

This chain links TRBV20-1 with TRBJ2-7; TCRdb's assignment of TRBD1 cannot be checked, as there is no DNA. The CDR3 has 14 amino acids. Germline CDR1 DFQATT, CDR2 SNEGSKA (reference sequence). CDR3: CSATRQGPVGEQYF.

The chain carries TRBV5-5 and TRBJ2-7; TCRdb reports TRBD1, a call that lacks DNA to check it against. This CDR3 is 16 amino acids long. Germline CDR1 and CDR2: SGHKS and YYEKEE (reference sequence). The CDR3 protein is CASSRGTGKLSYEQYF.

The chain recombines TRBV7-9 with TRBJ2-3; the D gene TCRdb calls, TRBD1, cannot be checked with no DNA. This CDR3 comprises 13 residues. Germline CDR1 reads SEHNR; CDR2 reads FQNEAQ (reference sequence). This CDR3 is CASSLVGGRTQYF.

This sequence joins TRBV3-1 and TRBJ2-7; TCRdb names TRBD2, which stays unverified in the absence of DNA. The CDR3 totals 14 residues. Germline loops: CDR1 LGHDT, CDR2 YNNKEL (reference sequence). The CDR3 protein is CASSQSGGAYEQYF.

V and J are TRBV10-3 and TRBJ1-1; TCRdb names TRBD1, which stays unverified in the absence of DNA. The germline V gene encodes CDR1 ENHRY and CDR2 SYGVKD. The CDR3 consists of 16 residues. The CDR3 sequence: CAISERDRISNTEAFF.

The chain has TRBV25-1 and TRBJ2-7. The germline gives CDR1 MGHDK, CDR2 SYGVNS. The CDR3 sequence is 13 residues long. CDR3 sequence: CASSEDVLHGQYF.

The genes are TRBV5-1 and TRBJ2-4; without DNA, the TCRdb call of TRBD1 cannot be checked. Germline V gives CDR1 SGHRS, CDR2 YFSETQ. There are 15 residues in the CDR3. The CDR3: CASSLVGTGENMQYF.

The CDR3 reads CASSTYLGANTEAFF. The chain uses TRBV28 and TRBJ1-1; the TRBD1 assignment by TCRdb is unverifiable without DNA. CDR3 length equals 15 residues. CDR1 and CDR2 (germline): MDHEN, SYDVKM.

The chain combines TRBV6-1 with TRBJ1-3. This CDR3 comprises 13 residues. The germline V gene has CDR1 MNHNS and CDR2 SASEGT. The CDR3 reads CASRASSGNTIYF.

V gene TRBV27 combines with J gene TRBJ2-7; TCRdb designates TRBD2, a call that cannot be tested without DNA. This CDR3 is 16 amino acids long. The germline gives CDR1 MNHEY, CDR2 SMNVEV (reference sequence). The CDR3 is CATRLAGGLASYEQYF.

The J gene is TRBJ1-5, the V gene TRBV4-3. The CDR3 spans 15 residues. Germline CDR1 and CDR2: LGHNA and YSLEER. The CDR3 reads CASSQDRHINQPQHF.

The CDR3 here is CASSFRSPVAGGRRTQYF. The chain carries TRBV11-1 and TRBJ2-5; TCRdb selects TRBD2, and the lack of DNA leaves this call unchecked. The CDR3 is 18 residues long. CDR1 is SGHAT, CDR2 FQDESV, per germline (reference sequence). Full variable domain (outside the CDR3, taken from reference TRBV11-1 and TRBJ2-5): EAEVAQSPRYKITEKSQAVAFWCDPISGHATLYWYRQILGQGPELLVQFQDESVVDDSQLPKDRFSAERLKGVDSTLKIQPAELGDSAMYLCASSFRSPVAGGRRTQYFGPGTRLLVL.

The chain carries TRBV20-1 and TRBJ2-1; no DNA is available, so the TRBD2 call from TCRdb remains unchecked. CDR1 is DFQATT, CDR2 SNEGSKA, per germline (reference sequence). There are 15 residues in the CDR3. CDR3 protein: CSASLAGTRGDEQFF.